The T cell receptor beta chain described here comes from a study of CD8+ T cells in alopecia areata. Study results and limitations: Higher clonality was seen in lesional scalp than in normal scalp, especially in alopecia totalis/universalis.

Looked up from germline, CDR1 is SGHTA and CDR2 is FQGNSA. With 3 bases clipped from V and 4 bases from J, the junction kept 4 bases outside the gene matches. The CDR3 has 14 residues. Investigators isolated RNA and reverse transcribed it into cDNA to act as the sequencing template. Assay used: immunoSEQ multiplex PCR; TCRdb lists only in-frame clones, some missing. This sample has some 110,000 clones; 35% to 40% occur once, and the top ten carry 2.5% to 3.5%. A note on this clone: Its cognate antigen is unknown.

Peripheral blood samples and lesional scalp punch biopsies were obtained from alopecia areata patients. PBMCs served as the source from which CD4+ and CD8+ T cells were sorted. V and J are TRBV7-2 and TRBJ2-5; 8 positions match TRBD2. The sequenced sample consisted of CD4+ T cells sorted from blood. The receptor's source is a human donor with alopecia areata. In DNA form, the CDR3 reads TGTGCCAGCAGCTTCGGGAGGGCCGGAGAGACCCAGTACTTC. Translated: CASSFGRAGETQYF.